This T cell receptor (beta chain) came from a study of graft-versus-host responses after intestinal transplantation. Whole-study context: In this cohort, recipients had multivisceral, liver-intestinal, or isolated intestinal transplants.

Concerning this clone itself: Its antigen remains unidentified.

The CDR3 totals 16 residues. CDR1 and CDR2 (germline): GTSNPN, SVGIG (reference sequence). Here immunoSEQ multiplex PCR was the method, and the copy in TCRdb shows in-frame clones only, minus some. The table has about 93,000 clones, about four fifths seen once. General study results and limits: Early post-transplant HvG declines were associated with peak circulating GvH clone levels. Individuals who had graft-donor T cell macrochimerism had allografts that showed high graft-versus-host to host-versus-graft clonal ratios. Among recipient marrow samples, GvH clones were found; some appeared first in ileum or blood.

The V and J genes are TRBV30 and TRBJ2-5; TRBD2 agrees at 10 bases. The J call may be incorrect, as the DNA end agrees better with TRBJ2-7. The source was unstimulated CD4+ T cells sorted from spleen or lymph node cells, collected before intestinal transplant. The TCR sequence derives from a human donor who received an intestinal transplant. CDR3 loop: CAWSVFVAGGTYEQYF. CDR3 sequence (DNA): TGTGCCTGGAGTGTCTTCGTAGCGGGGGGCACCTACGAGCAGTACTTC.